The following is a T cell receptor (beta chain) sequence with its context. Antigen: not known. The CDR3 has 15 amino acids. Germline-derived CDR1 and CDR2 are MNHEY and SVGAGI. The V end was cut by 6 bases, the J end by 5 bases, with 16 bases between. The sample is drawn from a study of cytotoxic CD8 clonotypes in ibrutinib-treated CLL. Study-wide results and caveats: Sampling time points were not equivalent between sustained-remission and progressing patients.

Using immunoSEQ multiplex PCR, the repertoire was profiled, and TCRdb retains in-frame clones only, with some absent. The top ten hold about 5% of the sample, which has under 200,000 clones, approximately 84% seen once. The chain combines TRBV6-5 with TRBJ1-4, with a tentative D call TRBD1 (5 bases). The sequencing here drew on PBMCs, taken after 24 months of ibrutinib treatment. This TCR was recovered from a human donor with chronic lymphocytic leukemia. The CDR3 DNA reads TGTGCCAGCAGAAATCGGGGGACGGTGAATGAAAAACTGTTTTTT. This sequence encodes CASRNRGTVNEKLFF.